The 19 T cell receptor beta chains below all came from one sample that was sequenced in a study of human T cells and chemical hapten exposure. TCRdb independently ran MiXCR on the RACE reads; one entry per CDR3 protein. The sample records 100,000 to 150,000 distinct CDR3 sequences, approximately 9.5% being singletons. Time point in this sample: healthy volunteer bleed at 2 weeks. Total RNA was extracted from unfractionated whole blood. Source material: whole blood. These receptors originate from a male donor in good health. Some clones in this sample may be carry-over from other donors' samples.

This clonotype was counted many times. J is TRBJ1-1 and V is TRBV21-1; the table's TRBD1 call for D was not verified on the DNA. TRBV21-1 is assigned pseudogene status. The CDR3 runs 15 residues. CDR3 amino acids: CASSSLGGEVTEAFF. The CDR3 coding sequence is TGTGCCAGCAGCAGCTTGGGGGGCGAGGTCACTGAAGCTTTCTTT.

There are many counts of this clonotype. V is TRBV20-1 and J is TRBJ2-2, with 9 bases that match TRBD1. Germline CDR1 and CDR2: DFQATT and SNEGSKA (reference sequence). The J segment lost 6 bases and the V segment lost 2 bases, leaving 7 bases of the junction unmatched. The CDR3 is 15 residues long. The CDR3: CSARMTGGRSGELFF. The CDR3 DNA follows: TGCAGTGCTAGAATGACAGGGGGGCGCTCCGGGGAGCTGTTTTTT.

The chain has TRBV6-1 and TRBJ1-2, with 11 positions matching TRBD1. The CDR3 runs 15 residues. Germline V gene lookup returns CDR1 MNHNS and CDR2 SASEGT. The V gene end was trimmed by 8 bases and the J gene end by 5 bases; junction bases not matched to a gene: 10. The CDR3 loop is CASRDRGNRWYGYTF. DNA for the CDR3: TGTGCCAGCCGGGACAGGGGGAACAGATGGTATGGCTACACCTTC.

This clonotype was recorded a few times. The gene calls are TRBV2 and TRBJ2-1; tentative D call: TRBD2 (5 bases). Germline CDR1 is SNHLY and CDR2 is FYNNEI. Trimming pared 3 bases from V and 15 bases from J, leaving 15 bases between. The CDR3 is made up of 12 amino acids. The CDR3 coding sequence is TGTGCCAGCAGTGACTGGACTCCTTTGCCGTTCTTC. Encoded protein: CASSDWTPLPFF. Looking up the rest from reference TRBV2 and TRBJ2-1 gives the full variable domain: EPEVTQTPSHQVTQMGQEVILRCVPISNHLYFYWYRQILGQKVEFLVSFYNNEISEKSEIFDDQFSVERPDGSNFTLKIRSTKLEDSAMYFCASSDWTPLPFFGPGTRLTVL.

This chain links TRBV29-1 with TRBJ1-3; unclear D gene. Trimming removed 0 bases from V and 0 bases from J, with 15 bases in between. This CDR3 is built from 17 residues. CDR1 and CDR2 (germline): SQVTM, ANQGSEA. CDR3 nucleotides: TGCAGCGTTGAAGACACCGGGCCCAAGAGCTCTGGAAACACCATATATTTT. Its translation is CSVEDTGPKSSGNTIYF.

In its sample, this clonotype was seen a few times. The chain uses TRBV20-1 and TRBJ2-5; 7 positions agree with TRBD1. Germline assignment: CDR1 DFQATT and CDR2 SNEGSKA (reference sequence). V dropped 2 bases and J dropped 2; count of bases not matched to a gene: 2. This CDR3 has 13 amino acids. Written as DNA, the CDR3 is TGCAGTGCTAGACCGGGACAGCAAGAGACCCAGTACTTC. The encoded protein is CSARPGQQETQYF.

This clonotype was counted at least ten times. This chain connects TRBV20-1 to TRBJ2-7, with a weak D call TRBD1 (6 bases). The length of the CDR3 is 14 residues. The germline gives CDR1 DFQATT, CDR2 SNEGSKA (reference sequence). V lost 6 bases to trimming and J lost 6 bases, with 21 bases between them. CDR3 in amino acids: CSANFHQGLREQYF. The CDR3 DNA is TGCAGTGCCAACTTCCACCAGGGGCTACGCGAGCAGTACTTC.

This clonotype was detected only a few times. The gene calls are TRBV7-9 and TRBJ1-6; 9 positions agree with TRBD1. Germline loops: CDR1 SEHNR, CDR2 FQNEAQ (reference sequence). The CDR3 extends over 15 amino acids. The trim removed 2 bases at V and 7 bases at J, leaving 3 bases unmatched. The CDR3 loop is CASSLRTGENSPLHF. Here the CDR3 DNA reads TGTGCCAGCAGCTTACGGACAGGGGAGAATTCACCCCTCCACTTT. Variable domain in full (rest from reference TRBV7-9 and TRBJ1-6): DTGVSQNPRHKITKRGQNVTFRCDPISEHNRLYWYRQTLGQGPEFLTYFQNEAQLEKSRLLSDRFSAERPKGSFSTLEIQRTEQGDSAMYLCASSLRTGENSPLHFGNGTRLTVT.

A few counts support this clonotype. The CDR3 DNA reads as TGTGCCAGCAGTTACTCCATGGGCGGGAGTGGAGATACGCAGTATTTT. Residues: CASSYSMGGSGDTQYF. V gene TRBV6-5 combines with J gene TRBJ2-3; 7 bases map to TRBD2. This CDR3 contains 16 residues. The V and J ends lost 0 bases and 5 bases, in that order; junction bases with no gene match: 8. Per germline, CDR1 MNHEY and CDR2 SVGAGI.

Only a few counts were recorded for this clonotype. The chain employs TRBV6-1 and TRBJ1-5, with D hard to call. Germline values: CDR1 MNHNS, CDR2 SASEGT. Trimming took off 6 bases at V and 6 bases at J, with 12 bases between the two ends. The CDR3 sequence is 13 residues long. CDR3 DNA: TGTGCCAGCAGAGGTGGTTTTACTCAGCCCCAGCATTTT. Amino acids: CASRGGFTQPQHF.

Many counts were recorded for this clonotype. V and J are TRBV4-1 and TRBJ2-1, with D maybe TRBD2 (7 bases). With 1 base removed from V and 12 bases from J, the gap between germline ends came to 10 bases. Germline lookup yields CDR1 MGHRA and CDR2 YSYEKL. The CDR3 loop spans 12 amino acids. The CDR3 is CASSQGGGRQFF. DNA for the CDR3: TGCGCCAGCAGCCAAGGGGGGGGCAGGCAGTTCTTC.

This clonotype was found many times. The chain joins TRBV9 to TRBJ2-1, with 7 bases fitting TRBD1. The CDR3 totals 14 residues. Germline trimming cut 4 bases from V and 6 bases from J; bases unmatched to any gene: 7. The V gene's germline CDR1 is SGDLS and CDR2 YYNGEE. The CDR3 nucleotides are TGTGCCAGCAGCTTTTCGGACAGGACCAATGAGCAGTTCTTC. As protein: CASSFSDRTNEQFF.

This clonotype has only a few counts. The CDR3 region has the DNA TGTGCCAGCAGCTTATGGGCAGGGCGTGAAGCTTTCTTT. Translated: CASSLWAGREAFF. The chain has TRBV7-2 and TRBJ1-1; possible D gene TRBD1, 5 bases. The germline CDR1 and CDR2 sequences are SGHTA and FQGNSA. This CDR3 contains 13 residues. V shed 2 bases and J shed 7 bases, with 11 bases lying between them.

V and J are TRBV7-9 and TRBJ2-1; D is possibly TRBD1 (5 bases). Germline CDR1 and CDR2: SEHNR and FQNEAQ (reference sequence). The CDR3 spans 15 residues. Trimming removed 8 bases at V and 5 bases at J, with 19 bases between. CDR3 protein: CASGRSRQSDNEQFF. In nucleotides, the CDR3 is TGTGCCAGCGGCCGCTCGCGACAGTCGGACAATGAGCAGTTCTTC.

In its sample, this clonotype was seen many times. As DNA, the CDR3 is TGCAGTGCTAGGATGGTATTACGGGCGACCCAGTACTTC. Amino acid sequence: CSARMVLRATQYF. The chain has TRBV20-1 and TRBJ2-5; no clear D. Trimming took 3 bases from V and 7 from J, leaving 15 bases between them. The CDR3 length is 13 residues. CDR1 and CDR2 from the germline V gene are DFQATT and SNEGSKA (reference sequence).

The table lists this clonotype with a few counts. The rearrangement joins TRBV27 to TRBJ2-5; TRBD2 aligns across 12 bases. Looked up from germline, CDR1 is MNHEY and CDR2 is SMNVEV (reference sequence). With V trimmed by 5 bases and J by 3 bases, 7 bases remained unmatched. The CDR3 loop spans 16 amino acids. The CDR3 DNA follows: TGTGCCAGCAGTCCGAAGACTAGCGGGAGAGAAGAGACCCAGTACTTC. Encoded protein: CASSPKTSGREETQYF.

The gene calls are TRBV20-1 and TRBJ2-3; 8 bases map to TRBD2. Per germline, CDR1 DFQATT and CDR2 SNEGSKA (reference sequence). The trim removed 3 bases at V and 1 base at J, leaving 6 bases unmatched. The CDR3 contains 15 residues. This CDR3 reads CSARDLAGGTDTQYF. The DNA of the CDR3 is TGCAGTGCTAGGGACCTAGCGGGCGGCACAGATACGCAGTATTTT.

This chain connects TRBV6-6 to TRBJ1-3; tentatively, D is TRBD1 (5 bases). CDR3 length: 14 residues. The V end was cut by 6 bases, the J end by 8 bases, with 17 bases between. Per germline, CDR1 MNHNY and CDR2 SVGAGI (reference sequence). This chain's CDR3 is CASSLQVPGDTIYF. The CDR3 DNA follows: TGTGCCAGCAGCCTACAGGTTCCAGGAGACACCATATATTTT.

The chain uses TRBV10-3 and TRBJ1-5; 8 nucleotides match TRBD1. Trimming at V came to 5 bases and at J to 2 bases, leaving 2 bases not matched to a gene. The CDR3 has 14 amino acids. Looked up from germline, CDR1 is ENHRY and CDR2 is SYGVKD. The CDR3 DNA reads TGTGCCATCAGTCCGGGACAGGGCAATCAGCCCCAGCATTTT. Its translation is CAISPGQGNQPQHF.